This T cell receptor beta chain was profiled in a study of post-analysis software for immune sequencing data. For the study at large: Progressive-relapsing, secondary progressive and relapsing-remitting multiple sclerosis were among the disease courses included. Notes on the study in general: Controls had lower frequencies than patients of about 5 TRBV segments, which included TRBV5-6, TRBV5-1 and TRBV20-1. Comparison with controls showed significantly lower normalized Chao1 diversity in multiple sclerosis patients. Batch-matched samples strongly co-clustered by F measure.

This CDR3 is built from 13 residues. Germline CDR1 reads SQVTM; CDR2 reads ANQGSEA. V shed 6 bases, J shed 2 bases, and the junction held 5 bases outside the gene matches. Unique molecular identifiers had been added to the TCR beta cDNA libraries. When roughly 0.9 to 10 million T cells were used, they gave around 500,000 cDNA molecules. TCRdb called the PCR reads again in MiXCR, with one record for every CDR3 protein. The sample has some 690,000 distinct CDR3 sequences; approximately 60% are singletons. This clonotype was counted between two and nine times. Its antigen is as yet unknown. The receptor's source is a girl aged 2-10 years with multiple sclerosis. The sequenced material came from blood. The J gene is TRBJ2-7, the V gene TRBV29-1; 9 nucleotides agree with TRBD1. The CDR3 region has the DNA TGCAGCGTGCAGACAGGGGGTGCCTACGAGCAGTACTTC. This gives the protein CSVQTGGAYEQYF.